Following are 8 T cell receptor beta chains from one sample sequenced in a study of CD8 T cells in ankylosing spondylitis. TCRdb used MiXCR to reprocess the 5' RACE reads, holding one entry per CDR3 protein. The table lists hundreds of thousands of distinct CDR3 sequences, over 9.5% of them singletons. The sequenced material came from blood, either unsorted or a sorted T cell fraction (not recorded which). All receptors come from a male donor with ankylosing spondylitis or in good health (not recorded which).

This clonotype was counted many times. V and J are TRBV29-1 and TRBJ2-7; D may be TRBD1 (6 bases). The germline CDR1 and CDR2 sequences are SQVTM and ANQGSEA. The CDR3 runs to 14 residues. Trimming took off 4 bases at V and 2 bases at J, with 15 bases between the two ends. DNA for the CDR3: TGCAGCGTTGGTCGGGACACCTCTACCTACGAGCAGTACTTC. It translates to CSVGRDTSTYEQYF.

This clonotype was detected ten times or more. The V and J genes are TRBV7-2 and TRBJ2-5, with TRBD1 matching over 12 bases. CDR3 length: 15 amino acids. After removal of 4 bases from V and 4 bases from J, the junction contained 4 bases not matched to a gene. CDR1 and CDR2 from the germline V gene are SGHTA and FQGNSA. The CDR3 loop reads CASSSGQGAGETQYF. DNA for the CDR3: TGTGCCAGCAGCTCGGGACAGGGGGCCGGAGAGACCCAGTACTTC.

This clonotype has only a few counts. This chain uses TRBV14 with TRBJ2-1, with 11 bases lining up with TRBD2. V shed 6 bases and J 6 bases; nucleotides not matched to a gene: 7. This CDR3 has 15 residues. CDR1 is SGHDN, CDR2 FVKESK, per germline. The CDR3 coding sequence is TGTGCCAGCAGATCTAGCGGGGGGTCACTCAATGAGCAGTTCTTC. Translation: CASRSSGGSLNEQFF.

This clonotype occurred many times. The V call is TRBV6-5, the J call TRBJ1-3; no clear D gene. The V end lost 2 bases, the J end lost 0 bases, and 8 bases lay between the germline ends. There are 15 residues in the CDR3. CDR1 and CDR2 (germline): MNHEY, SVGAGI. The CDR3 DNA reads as TGTGCCAGCAGTTACGCTCAGACCTCTGGAAACACCATATATTTT. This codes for CASSYAQTSGNTIYF.

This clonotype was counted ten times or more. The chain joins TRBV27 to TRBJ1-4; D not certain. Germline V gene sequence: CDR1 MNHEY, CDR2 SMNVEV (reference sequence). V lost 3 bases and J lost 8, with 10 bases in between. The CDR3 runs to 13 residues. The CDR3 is CASSFSGYEKLFF. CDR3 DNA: TGTGCCAGCAGTTTCAGCGGGTACGAAAAACTGTTTTTT.

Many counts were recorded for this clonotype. CDR3 region: CSARGNEKQFF. The CDR3 DNA reads TGCAGTGCTAGAGGGAACGAGAAGCAGTTCTTC. The J gene is TRBJ2-1, the V gene TRBV20-1; D gene unclear. The V end lost 1 base, the J end lost 11 bases, and 9 bases lay between the germline ends. The CDR3 is 11 amino acids. CDR1 is DFQATT, CDR2 SNEGSKA, per germline (reference sequence).

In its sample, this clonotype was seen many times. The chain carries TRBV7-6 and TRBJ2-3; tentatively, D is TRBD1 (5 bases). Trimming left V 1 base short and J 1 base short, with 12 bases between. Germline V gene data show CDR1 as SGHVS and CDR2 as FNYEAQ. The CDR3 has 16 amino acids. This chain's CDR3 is CASSLEDSRGTDTQYF. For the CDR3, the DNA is TGTGCCAGCAGCTTAGAAGACAGCAGGGGCACAGATACGCAGTATTTT.

CDR3 amino acids: CASSDRGESTPLHF. In DNA form, the CDR3 reads TGTGCCAGCAGCGACCGGGGGGAGTCGACACCCCTCCACTTT. The V call is TRBV7-9, the J call TRBJ1-6, with D maybe TRBD1 (5 bases). CDR3 size: 14 residues. Between the trimmed V and J ends, which lost 5 bases and 11 bases, there was a span of 16 bases. Germline CDR1 is SEHNR and CDR2 is FQNEAQ (reference sequence). Filled out from reference TRBV7-9 and TRBJ1-6, the complete variable domain reads DTGVSQNPRHKITKRGQNVTFRCDPISEHNRLYWYRQTLGQGPEFLTYFQNEAQLEKSRLLSDRFSAERPKGSFSTLEIQRTEQGDSAMYLCASSDRGESTPLHFGNGTRLTVT.